Each of the 32 T cell receptor beta chains below was sequenced from the same sample in a study of neurological immune-mediated disorders. Noted time point: longitudinal time-point 1 (baseline). From the 5' RACE reads, TCRdb called clonotypes with MiXCR, one entry per CDR3 protein. The sample includes around 69,000 distinct CDR3 sequences, approximately 10% of them seen just once. Sequencing used PBMCs. Receptor source: a man aged 30 to 39 in good health.

This clonotype was detected ten times or more. This CDR3 is CASSASGGTTEAFF. Here the CDR3 DNA reads TGTGCCAGCAGCGCGTCAGGGGGAACGACTGAAGCTTTCTTT. The rearrangement joins TRBV9 to TRBJ1-1, with 7 bases matching TRBD1. Germline trimming cut 3 bases from V and 5 bases from J; bases unmatched to any gene: 7. The CDR3 has 14 amino acids. The germline gives CDR1 SGDLS, CDR2 YYNGEE. Variable domain in full (rest from reference TRBV9 and TRBJ1-1): DSGVTQTPKHLITATGQRVTLRCSPRSGDLSVYWYQQSLDQGLQFLIQYYNGEERAKGNILERFSAQQFPDLHSELNLSSLELGDSALYFCASSASGGTTEAFFGQGTRLTVV.

Ten or more counts support this clonotype. V usage is TRBV7-9 and J usage is TRBJ1-3; TRBD1 matches 7 bases. Per germline, CDR1 SEHNR and CDR2 FQNEAQ (reference sequence). The CDR3 contains 17 residues. The V segment lost 1 base and the J segment 0 bases; nucleotides outside the gene matches: 6. CDR3 residues: CASSLGQGQYSGNTIYF. DNA for the CDR3: TGTGCCAGCAGCTTAGGACAGGGCCAATACTCTGGAAACACCATATATTTT.

The chain is built from TRBV18 and TRBJ1-1; TRBD1 aligns across 7 bases. The CDR3 is 14 amino acids. Germline V gene lookup returns CDR1 KGHSH and CDR2 LQKENI. Unmatched junction bases numbered 5, after V lost 3 bases and J lost 4 bases. The CDR3 sequence is CASSPQQGFTEAFF. DNA of the CDR3: TGTGCCAGCTCACCCCAACAGGGGTTCACTGAAGCTTTCTTT.

This chain uses TRBV12-3 or TRBV12-4 with TRBJ1-1; 8 nucleotides line up with TRBD1. This CDR3 spans 13 amino acids. Germline trimming cut 6 bases from V and 5 bases from J; bases unmatched to any gene: 5. The CDR3 DNA follows: TGTGCCAGCAGCCTCAGGGGGCATACTGAAGCTTTCTTT. This codes for CASSLRGHTEAFF.

In this sample, this clonotype turned up many times. DNA of the CDR3: TGTGCCAGCAGTGATATGAACAGGGGGCGGTATGGCTACACCTTC. Translated: CASSDMNRGRYGYTF. The chain carries TRBV25-1 and TRBJ1-2; 9 nucleotides align to TRBD1. The germline V gene has CDR1 MGHDK and CDR2 SYGVNS. The length of the CDR3 is 15 residues. Unmatched junction bases numbered 7, after V lost 3 bases and J lost 5 bases.

In this sample, this clonotype turned up many times. The chain is built from TRBV28 and TRBJ2-7; 7 nucleotides match TRBD2. The germline V gene encodes CDR1 MDHEN and CDR2 SYDVKM. This CDR3 spans 15 amino acids. The V and J ends lost 5 bases and 4 bases, in that order; junction bases with no gene match: 11. CDR3 bases: TGTGCCAGCAGTCCACGGGGGGAACCAGCGTACGAGCAGTACTTC. Translating gives CASSPRGEPAYEQYF.

This clonotype was seen ten or more times. This chain uses TRBV7-3 with TRBJ2-7; the D gene could be TRBD1 or TRBD2 (6 bases each). V was shortened by 1 base and J by 4 bases, with 14 bases between the two germline ends. The CDR3 covers 15 residues. Germline lookup yields CDR1 SGHTA and CDR2 FQGTGA. In nucleotides, the CDR3 is TGTGCCAGCAGCTTAAGCCACTCGGGGGCATACGAGCAGTACTTC. Encoded protein: CASSLSHSGAYEQYF. The full variable domain, completed using reference TRBV7-3 and TRBJ2-7, is GAGVSQTPSNKVTEKGKYVELRCDPISGHTALYWYRQSLGQGPEFLIYFQGTGAADDSGLPNDRFFAVRPEGSVSTLKIQRTERGDSAVYLCASSLSHSGAYEQYFGPGTRLTVT.

Ten or more counts support this clonotype. This chain uses TRBV7-6 with TRBJ2-1; D ambiguous. This CDR3 region has 14 residues. V was cut by 4 bases and J by 1 base, with 8 bases left in between. Germline V gene data show CDR1 as SGHVS and CDR2 as FNYEAQ. CDR3 residues: CASSSVGSYNEQFF. CDR3 bases: TGTGCCAGCAGCTCAGTGGGGTCCTACAATGAGCAGTTCTTC.

Turning to this clonotype: The junction departs from germline at one end; a sequencing error may be responsible. This chain joins TRBV6-5 and TRBJ2-2; 9 bases agree with TRBD1. From germline, CDR1 is MNHEY and CDR2 SVGAGI. CDR3 length equals 18 residues. The CDR3 coding sequence is TGTGCCAGCTGTTACTTCCTTCCGGGACAGGGTAACACCGGGGAGCCGTTTTTT. Its translation is CASCYFLPGQGNTGEPFF.

As regards this clonotype: This may be a read error: a much more frequent sequence differs by one nucleotide. The rearrangement uses TRBV5-1 and TRBJ1-5; no firm D call. With 4 bases removed from V and 0 bases from J, the gap between germline ends came to 14 bases. The germline gives CDR1 SGHRS, CDR2 YFSETQ. The CDR3 contains 16 residues. The CDR3 DNA follows: TGCGCCAGCAGCCCAGCAGTGGGTTATAGCAATCAGCCCCAGCATTTT. It encodes CASSPAVGYSNQPQHF.

This clonotype has ten or more counts. The chain has TRBV5-5 and TRBJ1-5; 12 bases are shared with TRBD1. Germline V gene lookup returns CDR1 SGHKS and CDR2 YYEKEE (reference sequence). The CDR3 has 17 residues. With 0 bases clipped from V and 3 bases from J, the junction kept 4 bases outside the gene matches. CDR3 protein: CASSLGGQGANNQPQHF. CDR3 nucleotide sequence: TGTGCCAGCAGCTTGGGGGGACAGGGGGCCAACAATCAGCCCCAGCATTTT.

This clonotype appeared many times. The gene calls are TRBV11-2 and TRBJ2-1, with TRBD1 matching over 7 bases. The CDR3 runs 15 residues. Germline V gene lookup returns CDR1 SGHAT and CDR2 FQNNGV. V lost 7 bases, J lost 0 bases, and 6 bases stayed unmatched. This CDR3 reads CASTNRGTSYNEQFF. The CDR3 DNA sequence: TGTGCCAGCACCAACAGGGGCACCTCCTACAATGAGCAGTTCTTC.

This clonotype was observed at least ten times. The chain uses TRBV10-3 and TRBJ2-7; D uncertain. The CDR3 runs 12 residues. V was cut by 2 bases and J by 3 bases, with 5 bases left in between. CDR1 is ENHRY, CDR2 SYGVKD, per germline. The CDR3 here is CAISEPGYEQYF. CDR3 nucleotide sequence: TGTGCCATCAGTGAGCCCGGCTACGAGCAGTACTTC.

In DNA form, the CDR3 reads TGTGCCAGCTCACGGGAGAGCTGGTACGAGCAGTACTTC. This sequence encodes CASSRESWYEQYF. The chain joins TRBV18 to TRBJ2-7; the D gene is possibly TRBD2 (5 bases). V was pared by 4 bases and J by 4 bases, with 11 bases between. CDR1 is KGHSH, CDR2 LQKENI, per germline. This CDR3 region has 13 residues.

Many counts were recorded for this clonotype. This chain uses TRBV3-1 with TRBJ2-6; D call uncertain. Trimming stripped 4 bases from V and 1 base from J, with 11 bases between. The CDR3 is 16 residues long. The germline gives CDR1 LGHDT, CDR2 YNNKEL (reference sequence). CDR3 residues: CASSPRFGSGANVLTF. The CDR3 DNA reads as TGTGCCAGCAGCCCCCGGTTTGGATCTGGGGCCAACGTCCTGACTTTC.

This clonotype was counted ten times or more. The CDR3 is CASSRQLTGELFF. CDR3 bases: TGTGCCAGCAGCCGACAGCTCACCGGGGAGCTGTTTTTT. This sequence joins TRBV6-5 and TRBJ2-2; the D gene is possibly TRBD1 (5 bases). The length of the CDR3 is 13 residues. Germline CDR1 MNHEY, CDR2 SVGAGI. The ends were cut back, 6 bases at V and 4 bases at J, with 9 bases in the middle.

This clonotype occurred many times. Here the CDR3 DNA reads TGCAGCGTTGGTATTCTAGGCGCTGGAAACACCATATATTTT. Translated: CSVGILGAGNTIYF. This chain joins TRBV29-1 and TRBJ1-3; D not certain. V lost 4 bases and J 2 bases, leaving 12 bases between the germline ends. The CDR3 spans 14 residues. The germline V gene encodes CDR1 SQVTM and CDR2 ANQGSEA.

Turning to this clonotype: It may be a read error: a sequence one base away is much more abundant. CDR3 DNA: TGTGCCACCAGCAGAGATCGGGAAGGGAGGAGGAATCAGCCCCAGCATTTT. Translating gives CATSRDREGRRNQPQHF. The chain combines TRBV15 with TRBJ1-5; D is ambiguous. Germline lookup yields CDR1 LNHNV and CDR2 YYDKDF (reference sequence). The CDR3 extends over 17 amino acids. V was pared by 0 bases and J by 4 bases, with 16 bases between.

This clonotype was observed many times. This sequence joins TRBV7-9 and TRBJ1-1; tentatively, D is TRBD1 (6 bases). Trimming shortened V by 8 bases and J by 1 base, and 11 bases separated the two germline ends. Germline V lookup: CDR1 SEHNR, CDR2 FQNEAQ (reference sequence). The CDR3 length is 13 residues. CDR3 amino acids: CASQGTSNTEAFF. CDR3 bases: TGTGCCAGCCAGGGGACCTCGAACACTGAAGCTTTCTTT.

This clonotype was recorded many times. The chain recombines TRBV28 with TRBJ1-1, with 8 bases matching TRBD1. Germline values: CDR1 MDHEN, CDR2 SYDVKM. V dropped 6 bases and J dropped 1; count of bases not matched to a gene: 13. This CDR3 has 17 residues. CDR3 nucleotide sequence: TGTGCCAGCAGCAACCACATACAGGGGGTGGGGAACACTGAAGCTTTCTTT. It specifies CASSNHIQGVGNTEAFF.

This clonotype was seen repeatedly, ten times or more. The chain recombines TRBV5-1 with TRBJ2-7; maybe TRBD2 (5 bases). Between the trimmed V and J ends, which lost 0 bases and 6 bases, there was a span of 16 bases. Germline CDR1 is SGHRS and CDR2 is YFSETQ. The CDR3 length is 15 residues. CDR3 amino acids: CASSLVGLGQVEQYF. In DNA, the CDR3 is TGCGCCAGCAGCTTGGTTGGACTGGGTCAGGTCGAGCAGTACTTC.

In its sample, this clonotype was seen many times. This sequence joins TRBV9 and TRBJ1-5; no reliable D call. Germline CDR1 is SGDLS and CDR2 is YYNGEE. CDR3 size: 14 residues. V lost 0 bases and J lost 3, with 7 bases in between. The CDR3 loop reads CASSVGQLNQPQHF. CDR3 sequence (DNA): TGTGCCAGCAGCGTAGGCCAGCTCAATCAGCCCCAGCATTTT.

Ten or more counts support this clonotype. The J gene is TRBJ1-6, the V gene TRBV20-1, with a weak D call TRBD1 (5 bases). The germline CDR1 and CDR2 sequences are DFQATT and SNEGSKA (reference sequence). The CDR3 totals 13 residues. With 3 bases removed from V and 7 bases from J, the gap between germline ends came to 10 bases. The CDR3 nucleotides are TGCAGTGCTAGGGGCGCAGGGAATTCACCCCTCCACTTT. The encoded protein is CSARGAGNSPLHF.

This clonotype was seen repeatedly, ten times or more. V and J are TRBV7-8 and TRBJ2-6; weak D call: TRBD1 (7 bases). Germline V gives CDR1 SGHVS, CDR2 FQNEAQ. V was clipped by 5 bases and J by 2 bases, with 10 bases between them. The CDR3 sequence is 15 residues long. The CDR3 DNA follows: TGTGCCAGCAGCGCGGGACAGCCTGGGGCCAACGTCCTGACTTTC. Amino acids: CASSAGQPGANVLTF.

This clonotype was counted ten times or more. This rearrangement joins TRBV5-6 to TRBJ2-5; the match to TRBD1 covers 7 bases. This CDR3 comprises 16 residues. The junction had 12 bases not matched to a gene; V was cut back by 2 bases and J by 5 bases. Germline V CDR1 and CDR2: SGHDT, YYEEEE. CDR3 residues: CASSFDDRDDTETQYF. In DNA form, the CDR3 reads TGTGCCAGCAGCTTTGACGACAGGGATGACACGGAGACCCAGTACTTC.

This clonotype showed up many times. This sequence joins TRBV5-1 and TRBJ2-3; 7 nucleotides agree with TRBD1. This CDR3 is built from 15 residues. After removal of 4 bases from V and 0 bases from J, the junction contained 5 bases not matched to a gene. Germline CDR1 reads SGHRS; CDR2 reads YFSETQ. The CDR3 DNA reads as TGCGCCAGCAGCCTACCGGGACAGAGCACAGATACGCAGTATTTT. Encoded protein: CASSLPGQSTDTQYF.

This clonotype was seen ten or more times. The V gene is TRBV21-1, the J gene TRBJ2-7; the table's TRBD1 call for D was not verified on the DNA. TRBV21-1 is tagged as a pseudogene. The CDR3 runs to 21 residues. The CDR3 nucleotides read TGTGCCAGCAGCCGAACCACGTGGCGGCAGGGGGCGCGGTGGTGGTGGACCGAGCAGTACTTC. This encodes CASSRTTWRQGARWWWTEQYF.

To note about this clonotype: A much larger clonotype is one base distant, so this may be a read error. The chain is built from TRBV24-1 and TRBJ2-1, with TRBD2 identical over 9 bases. The CDR3 runs to 18 residues. CDR1 is KGHDR and CDR2 is SFDVKD in the germline V gene. Germline trimming cut 3 bases from V and 4 bases from J; bases unmatched to any gene: 12. Here the CDR3 DNA reads TGTGCCACCAGTGATCCCGGGATTAGCGGGGGCCCATACAATGAGCAGTTCTTC. Encoded protein: CATSDPGISGGPYNEQFF.

A remark on this clonotype: A read error may explain this, as a much larger clone is one base away. The CDR3 region has the DNA TGCGCCAGCAGCTTGTGTGACGCCCGAACTGAAGCTTTCTTT. Amino acids: CASSLCDARTEAFF. J is TRBJ1-1 and V is TRBV5-1, with D hard to call. CDR3 length: 14 amino acids. Germline CDR1 SGHRS, CDR2 YFSETQ. The V end was cut by 1 base, the J end by 5 bases, with 12 bases between.

This clonotype was picked up many times. V is TRBV27 and J is TRBJ1-1, with 8 bases aligning to TRBD1. V shed 3 bases, J shed 6 bases, and the junction held 9 bases outside the gene matches. The germline gives CDR1 MNHEY, CDR2 SMNVEV (reference sequence). The CDR3 covers 15 residues. The CDR3 sequence: CASSLGTGGKAEAFF. In DNA form, the CDR3 reads TGTGCCAGCAGTTTGGGAACAGGGGGAAAAGCTGAAGCTTTCTTT.

This clonotype was counted ten times or more. The chain employs TRBV9 and TRBJ2-5; 7 bases line up with TRBD2. Germline values: CDR1 SGDLS, CDR2 YYNGEE. This CDR3 is 15 amino acids long. V was pared by 3 bases and J by 2 bases, with 7 bases of the junction left unmatched. The CDR3 DNA is TGTGCCAGCAGCGGAAGACTAGCAACGCAAGAGACCCAGTACTTC. Translation: CASSGRLATQETQYF.

This clonotype appeared many times. V is TRBV6-6 and J is TRBJ2-7, with a possible D match to TRBD2 (6 bases). The CDR3 loop spans 14 amino acids. Trimming took off 6 bases at V and 7 bases at J, with 19 bases between the two ends. CDR1 and CDR2 (germline): MNHNY, SVGAGI (reference sequence). CDR3 nucleotides: TGTGCCAGCAGCCCTACTAGCAGTTTAGGAGAGCAGTACTTC. It yields the protein CASSPTSSLGEQYF.